This TCR beta chain was captured by sequencing in a study of blood T cell repertoires in COVID-19. About the research overall: The samples span acute and convalescent COVID-19 from the United States, Italy and Spain. The analysed material was cDNA or gDNA that came from T cells, B-cell-depleted T cells, or PBMCs.

In the original workflow: How many nucleated cells were present was estimated from reference gene primer amplification. Profiled with immunoSEQ multiplex PCR; TCRdb holds only in-frame clones, not every one. From that table come the V and J calls and clone size; the DNA was used to work out D and trimming. The data show over 110,000 clones, with over 60% seen just once and around 12% held by the top ten. Germline V lookup: CDR1 SGHNT, CDR2 YYREEE (reference sequence). V was shortened by 2 bases and J by 7 bases, with 7 bases between the two germline ends. The CDR3 runs to 13 residues. This TCR was sampled from a man older than 75 with acute or convalescent COVID-19. This chain connects TRBV5-4 to TRBJ1-6, with D tentatively TRBD1 (5 bases). The sample consisted of peripheral blood. In nucleotides, the CDR3 is TGTGCCAGCAGCTTCGACAGAAATTCACCCCTCCACTTT. It is translated as CASSFDRNSPLHF. Based on the CDR3 plus reference TRBV5-4 and TRBJ1-6, the full variable domain is ETGVTQSPTHLIKTRGQQVTLRCSSQSGHNTVSWYQQALGQGPQFIFQYYREEENGRGNFPPRFSGLQFPNYSSELNVNALELDDSALYLCASSFDRNSPLHFGNGTRLTVT.